The following is a T cell receptor beta chain sequence with its context. This sample is drawn from a study of blood T cell repertoires in COVID-19. In the study overall: PBMCs, B-cell-depleted T cells, or T cells provided the cDNA or gDNA that made up the material.

Original processing notes: Amplification from reference gene primers served as the basis for estimated nucleated cell counts. The table came from immunoSEQ multiplex PCR; TCRdb's copy has only in-frame clones and leaves some out. V and J calls and clone size follow that table, whereas D and trimming were derived from the DNA. Of roughly 280,000 clones listed, approximately 89% are singletons. Losses at the gene ends were 5 bases for V and 11 bases for J; bases not matched to a gene: 16. Looked up from germline, CDR1 is SGHAT and CDR2 is FQNNGV. This CDR3 spans 16 amino acids. This study enrolled people aged about 18 to 100 from around 25 US geographic areas. Participants were placed into cohorts based on the clinical history they reported.

V gene TRBV11-2 combines with J gene TRBJ1-4; 8 bases agree with TRBD1. The source material was PBMCs or T cells enriched from blood (not recorded which). The sequence was collected from a man in his forties or fifties who had been exposed to COVID-19. CDR3 bases: TGTGCCAGCAGCGACGACCGGGACAGGTTGATGAGGAAACTGTTTTTT. Protein product: CASSDDRDRLMRKLFF.